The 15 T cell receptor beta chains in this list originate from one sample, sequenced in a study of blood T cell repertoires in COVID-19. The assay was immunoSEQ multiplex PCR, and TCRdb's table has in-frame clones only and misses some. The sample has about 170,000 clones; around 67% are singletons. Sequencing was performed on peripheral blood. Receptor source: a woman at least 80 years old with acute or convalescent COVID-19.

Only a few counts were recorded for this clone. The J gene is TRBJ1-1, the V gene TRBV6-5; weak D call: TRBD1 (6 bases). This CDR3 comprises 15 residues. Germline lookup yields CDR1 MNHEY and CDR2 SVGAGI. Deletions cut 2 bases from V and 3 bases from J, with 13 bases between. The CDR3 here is CASSYGTQSHTEAFF. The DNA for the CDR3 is TGTGCCAGCAGTTACGGGACACAGTCGCACACTGAAGCTTTCTTT.

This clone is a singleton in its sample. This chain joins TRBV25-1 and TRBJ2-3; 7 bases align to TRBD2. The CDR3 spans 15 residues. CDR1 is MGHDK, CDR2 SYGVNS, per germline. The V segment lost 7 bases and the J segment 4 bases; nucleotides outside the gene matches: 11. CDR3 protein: CASTLGGSPADTQYF. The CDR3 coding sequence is TGTGCCAGCACCCTGGGGGGGAGTCCAGCAGATACGCAGTATTTT.

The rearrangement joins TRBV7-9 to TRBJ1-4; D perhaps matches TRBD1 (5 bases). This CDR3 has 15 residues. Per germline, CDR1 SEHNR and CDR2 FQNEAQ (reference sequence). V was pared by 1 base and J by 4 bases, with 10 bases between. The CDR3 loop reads CASSLVGGGNEKLFF. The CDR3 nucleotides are TGTGCCAGCAGCTTAGTTGGCGGGGGTAATGAAAAACTGTTTTTT.

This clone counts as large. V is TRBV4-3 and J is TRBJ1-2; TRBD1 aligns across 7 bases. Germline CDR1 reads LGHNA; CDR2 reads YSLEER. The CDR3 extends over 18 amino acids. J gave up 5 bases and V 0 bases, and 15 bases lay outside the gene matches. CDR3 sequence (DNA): TGCGCCAGCAGCCAAGATAGAGATAACCCGGACAGGACTTATGGCTACACCTTC. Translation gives CASSQDRDNPDRTYGYTF.

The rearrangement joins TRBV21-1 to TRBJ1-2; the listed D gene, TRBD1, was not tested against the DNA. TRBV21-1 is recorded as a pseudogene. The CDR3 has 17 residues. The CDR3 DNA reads TGTGCCAGCCGAACACCGACCCCGAACAGACAGCTATATGGCTACACCTTC. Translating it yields CASRTPTPNRQLYGYTF.

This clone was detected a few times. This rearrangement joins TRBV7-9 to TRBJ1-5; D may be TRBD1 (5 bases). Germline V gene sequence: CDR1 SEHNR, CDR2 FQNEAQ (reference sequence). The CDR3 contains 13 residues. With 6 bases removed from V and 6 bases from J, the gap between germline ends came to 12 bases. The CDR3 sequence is CASRSGAGQPQHF. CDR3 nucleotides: TGTGCCAGCAGGAGCGGGGCGGGTCAGCCCCAGCATTTT.

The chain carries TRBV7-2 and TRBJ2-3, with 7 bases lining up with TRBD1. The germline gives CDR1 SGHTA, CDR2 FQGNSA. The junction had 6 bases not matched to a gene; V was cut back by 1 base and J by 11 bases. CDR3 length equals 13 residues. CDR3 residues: CASSLGLRDRQYF. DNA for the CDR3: TGTGCCAGCAGCTTAGGCCTCCGGGACAGGCAGTATTTT.

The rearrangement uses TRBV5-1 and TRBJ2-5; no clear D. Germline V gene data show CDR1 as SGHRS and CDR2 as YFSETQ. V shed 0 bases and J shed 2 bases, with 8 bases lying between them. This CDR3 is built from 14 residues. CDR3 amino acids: CASSLDAVQETQYF. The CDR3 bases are TGCGCCAGCAGCTTGGATGCAGTTCAAGAGACCCAGTACTTC.

The CDR3 region is CARRRPGLAGGYYNEQFF. Here the CDR3 DNA reads TGCGCCCGCCGCCGCCCGGGACTAGCGGGAGGCTACTACAATGAGCAGTTCTTC. The chain links TRBV4-1 to TRBJ2-1; 15 nucleotides agree with TRBD2. Trimming removed 11 bases from V and 3 bases from J; junction bases left unmatched: 14. The CDR3 runs to 18 residues. Germline CDR1 MGHRA, CDR2 YSYEKL.

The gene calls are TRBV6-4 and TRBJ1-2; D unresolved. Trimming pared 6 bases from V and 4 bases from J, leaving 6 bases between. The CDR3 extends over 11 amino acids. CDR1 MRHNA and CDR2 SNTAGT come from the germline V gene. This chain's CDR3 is CASSDLYGYTF. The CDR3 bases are TGTGCCAGCAGCGACCTCTATGGCTACACCTTC.

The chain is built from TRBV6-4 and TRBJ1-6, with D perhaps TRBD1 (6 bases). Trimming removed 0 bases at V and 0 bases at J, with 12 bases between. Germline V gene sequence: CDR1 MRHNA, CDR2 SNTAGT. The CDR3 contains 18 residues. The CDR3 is CASSDSRDRSSYNSPLHF. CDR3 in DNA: TGTGCCAGCAGTGACTCAAGAGACAGGAGCTCCTATAATTCACCCCTCCACTTT.

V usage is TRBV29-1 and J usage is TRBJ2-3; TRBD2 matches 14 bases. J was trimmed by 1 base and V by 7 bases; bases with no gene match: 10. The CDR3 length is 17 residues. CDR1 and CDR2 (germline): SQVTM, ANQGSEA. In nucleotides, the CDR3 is TGCAGCGCCACTACGGGACTAGCGGGAGATGGCACAGATACGCAGTATTTT. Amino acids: CSATTGLAGDGTDTQYF.

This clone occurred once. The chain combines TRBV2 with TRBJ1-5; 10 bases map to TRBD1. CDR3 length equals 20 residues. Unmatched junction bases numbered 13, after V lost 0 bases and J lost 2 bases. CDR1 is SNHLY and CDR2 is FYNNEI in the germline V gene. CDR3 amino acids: CASSEARGTGVLTGNQPQHF. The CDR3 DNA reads TGTGCCAGCAGTGAAGCGCGGGGGACAGGGGTGTTGACGGGCAATCAGCCCCAGCATTTT.

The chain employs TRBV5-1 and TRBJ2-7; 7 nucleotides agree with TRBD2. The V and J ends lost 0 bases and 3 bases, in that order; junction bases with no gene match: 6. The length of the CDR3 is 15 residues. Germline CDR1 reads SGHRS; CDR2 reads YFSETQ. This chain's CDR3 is CASSLAGRDYYEQYF. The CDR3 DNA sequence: TGCGCCAGCAGCTTGGCTGGGCGGGACTACTACGAGCAGTACTTC.

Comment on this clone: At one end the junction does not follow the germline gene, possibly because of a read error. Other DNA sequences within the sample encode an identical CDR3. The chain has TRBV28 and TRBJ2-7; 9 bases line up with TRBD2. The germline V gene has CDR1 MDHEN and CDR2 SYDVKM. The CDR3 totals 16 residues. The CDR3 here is CASRPAGAGGFYEQYF. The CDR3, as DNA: TGTGCCAGCAGACCCGCTGGAGCGGGAGGTTTTTACGAGCAGTATTTC.